This record concerns one T cell receptor (beta chain) sequence. Trimming cost V 0 bases and J 6 bases, with 16 bases left between them. CDR1 and CDR2 (germline): SGDLS, YYNGEE. This CDR3 region has 16 residues. Donors were grouped by their self-reported clinical history. Per the original data handling: The authors estimated nucleated cell counts from reference gene primer amplification. Only in-frame clones appear in the TCRdb table, and some are missing; sequencing was by immunoSEQ multiplex PCR. V, J and clone size are taken as reported in that table, and D and trimming were inferred from the DNA itself. The sample shows about 180,000 clones, about 90% of them seen only once. The sample belongs to a study of blood T cell repertoires in COVID-19. Study at large: Whether acute or convalescent, the COVID-19 samples came from the United States, Italy and Spain. In each case, the material was cDNA or gDNA derived from T cells, B-cell-depleted T cells, or PBMCs.

This rearrangement joins TRBV9 to TRBJ2-1, with D tentatively TRBD1 (7 bases). This clonotype was sampled from a human donor with acute COVID-19. The donor label of this sample is uncertain. Sequencing was performed on PBMCs or T cells enriched from blood (not recorded which). The CDR3 nucleotides read TGTGCCAGCAGCGTAGTGGGGGGCTGGGACAGCAATGAGCAGTTCTTC. It specifies CASSVVGGWDSNEQFF.